Below, 21 T cell receptor beta chains from the same sample are listed, as sequenced in a study of T-cell memory formation after mild COVID-19. TCRdb independently ran MiXCR on the 5' RACE reads; one entry per CDR3 protein. Of under 200,000 distinct CDR3 sequences listed, approximately 12% are singletons. Sequenced material: PBMCs or a T cell subset sorted from them (not recorded which). The receptors come from a man between 18 and 35 years old who had mild COVID-19 (a few samples of this study predate the infection). Cell type and time point are not known.

This clonotype was picked up a small number of times. The missing conserved phenylalanine or tryptophan at the end of this CDR3 makes a read error likely. The DNA is omitted, as the CDR3 cannot be located on it reliably, and the CDR3 follows TCRdb's listing. This chain connects TRBV4-1 to TRBJ2-7; the table's D call of TRBD1 was not tested on the DNA. Germline V gene data show CDR1 as MGHRA and CDR2 as YSYEKL. The CDR3 spans 10 amino acids, including both terminal residues. CDR3 protein: CASSQGDRDI.

This chain uses TRBV20-1 with TRBJ2-7; 11 bases map to TRBD1. In germline, CDR1 is DFQATT, CDR2 SNEGSKA (reference sequence). J gave up 4 bases and V 5 bases, and 4 bases lay outside the gene matches. This CDR3 is built from 13 residues. The CDR3 here is CSAPGQGVYEQYF. The DNA for the CDR3 is TGCAGTGCTCCGGGACAGGGGGTTTACGAGCAGTACTTC.

The count of this clonotype is one. The DNA of the CDR3 is TGTGCCAGCAGTGTGACAGGGTCCGACACTGAAGCTTTCTTT. It codes for CASSVTGSDTEAFF. The chain has TRBV2 and TRBJ1-1, with TRBD1 matching 7 bases. The CDR3 extends over 14 amino acids. Germline loops: CDR1 SNHLY, CDR2 FYNNEI. Trimming at V came to 4 bases and at J to 3 bases, leaving 5 bases not matched to a gene.

This clonotype was counted at least ten times. This chain connects TRBV20-1 to TRBJ1-1; D not resolved. Trimming removed 5 bases at V and 8 bases at J, with 12 bases between. This CDR3 spans 11 amino acids. Germline CDR1 reads DFQATT; CDR2 reads SNEGSKA (reference sequence). The CDR3 DNA sequence: TGCAGTGCTCAACACGGAGTAGAAGCTTTCTTT. Encoded protein: CSAQHGVEAFF.

This clonotype was recorded many times. The chain carries TRBV24-1 and TRBJ2-5; D might be TRBD1 (6 bases). This CDR3 is 14 amino acids long. From germline, CDR1 is KGHDR and CDR2 SFDVKD. With 3 bases removed from V and 3 bases from J, the gap between germline ends came to 10 bases. The CDR3: CATSDPRTEETQYF. The CDR3 bases are TGTGCCACCAGTGATCCCCGGACAGAAGAGACCCAGTACTTC.

The rearrangement joins TRBV20-1 to TRBJ2-1; TRBD1 matches 7 bases. With V trimmed by 2 bases and J by 3 bases, 7 bases remained unmatched. CDR3 length equals 15 residues. The germline CDR1 and CDR2 sequences are DFQATT and SNEGSKA (reference sequence). CDR3 bases: TGCAGTGCTAGAACGGGACAGAGAGACTACAATGAGCAGTTCTTC. Protein product: CSARTGQRDYNEQFF.

In this sample, this clonotype turned up many times. The chain is built from TRBV7-8 and TRBJ2-2; unclear D gene. Germline V gene lookup returns CDR1 SGHVS and CDR2 FQNEAQ. The V end lost 2 bases, the J end lost 1 base, and 5 bases lay between the germline ends. CDR3 length equals 14 residues. The CDR3 coding sequence is TGTGCCAGCAGCTTAACAAGGAACACCGGGGAGCTGTTTTTT. Translated: CASSLTRNTGELFF.

This clonotype occurred once. This chain links TRBV12-3 or TRBV12-4 with TRBJ1-4, with 7 bases fitting TRBD1. The V and J ends lost 2 bases and 8 bases, in that order; junction bases with no gene match: 8. This CDR3 contains 15 residues. Here the CDR3 DNA reads TGTGCCAGCAGTTTATCCAGGGCAGGGGGAGAAAAACTGTTTTTT. Its translation is CASSLSRAGGEKLFF.

This clonotype was seen a few times. The CDR3 region has the DNA TGCGCCAGCAGCCCGGGACAGAGAAAGGAAGCTTTCTTT. It yields the protein CASSPGQRKEAFF. The gene calls are TRBV5-1 and TRBJ1-1; TRBD1 matches 7 bases. Germline CDR1 SGHRS, CDR2 YFSETQ. The CDR3 is made up of 13 amino acids. V shed 4 bases and J 8 bases; nucleotides not matched to a gene: 8. Full variable domain (remainder filled in from reference TRBV5-1 and TRBJ1-1): KAGVTQTPRYLIKTRGQQVTLSCSPISGHRSVSWYQQTPGQGLQFLFEYFSETQRNKGNFPGRFSGRQFSNSRSEMNVSTLELGDSALYLCASSPGQRKEAFFGQGTRLTVV.

Only a few counts were recorded for this clonotype. This chain links TRBV20-1 with TRBJ2-7; possible D gene TRBD1, 6 bases. Per germline, CDR1 DFQATT and CDR2 SNEGSKA (reference sequence). V was shortened by 6 bases and J by 3 bases, with 18 bases between the two germline ends. CDR3 length: 14 amino acids. CDR3 coding DNA: TGCAGTGCCCGACCGACAGGAATCTACTACGAGCAGTACTTC. Translated, it gives CSARPTGIYYEQYF.

This clonotype was seen more than once but under ten times. The J gene is TRBJ2-1, the V gene TRBV9; 12 bases are a match to TRBD1. The CDR3 is 17 residues long. The trim removed 3 bases at V and 1 base at J, leaving 5 bases unmatched. Per germline, CDR1 SGDLS and CDR2 YYNGEE. DNA for the CDR3: TGTGCCAGCAGCGGTGGGACAGGGGGCTATTCCTACAATGAGCAGTTCTTC. It specifies CASSGGTGGYSYNEQFF. Full variable domain (outside the CDR3, taken from reference TRBV9 and TRBJ2-1): DSGVTQTPKHLITATGQRVTLRCSPRSGDLSVYWYQQSLDQGLQFLIQYYNGEERAKGNILERFSAQQFPDLHSELNLSSLELGDSALYFCASSGGTGGYSYNEQFFGPGTRLTVL.

This clonotype has more than one count but fewer than ten. The CDR3 sequence is CASSLWGRAYSGANVLTF. In DNA form, the CDR3 reads TGTGCCAGCAGTTTGTGGGGACGGGCCTACTCTGGGGCCAACGTCCTGACTTTC. The chain uses TRBV12-3 or TRBV12-4 and TRBJ2-6, with D perhaps being TRBD1 or TRBD2 (5 bases each). The CDR3 has 18 residues. With 3 bases removed from V and 0 bases from J, the gap between germline ends came to 15 bases.

The chain joins TRBV2 to TRBJ2-5, with D perhaps given as TRBD1 or TRBD2 (5 bases each). V was cut by 6 bases and J by 9 bases, with 20 bases left in between. The CDR3 is 14 amino acids. Germline CDR1 reads SNHLY; CDR2 reads FYNNEI. The CDR3 is CASRRGPASGAQYF. The CDR3 bases are TGTGCCAGCAGGAGGGGACCGGCGAGTGGGGCCCAGTACTTC.

This clonotype was seen only a few times. The chain couples TRBV9 to TRBJ1-2, with D unclear. Germline V CDR1 and CDR2: SGDLS, YYNGEE. The CDR3 runs 15 residues. V gave up 4 bases and J gave up 5 bases, with 18 bases separating them. In DNA form, the CDR3 reads TGTGCCAGCAGCCCGACCCGTCCACTTCCTTATGGCTACACCTTC. Residues: CASSPTRPLPYGYTF.

This clonotype was observed a handful of times. The CDR3 is CASSSPSWTGNYGYTF. The CDR3 DNA is TGTGCCAGCAGCTCCCCGTCATGGACAGGAAACTATGGCTACACCTTC. This chain joins TRBV5-4 and TRBJ1-2, with TRBD1 identical over 7 bases. Trimming at V came to 3 bases and at J to 2 bases, leaving 10 bases not matched to a gene. The CDR3 is 16 amino acids. Germline CDR1 is SGHNT and CDR2 is YYREEE (reference sequence). Together with reference TRBV5-4 and TRBJ1-2, the CDR3 gives the full variable domain: ETGVTQSPTHLIKTRGQQVTLRCSSQSGHNTVSWYQQALGQGPQFIFQYYREEENGRGNFPPRFSGLQFPNYSSELNVNALELDDSALYLCASSSPSWTGNYGYTFGSGTRLTVV.

This clonotype has only a few counts. This chain connects TRBV9 to TRBJ1-1, with D unclear. Deletions cut 0 bases from V and 0 bases from J, with 9 bases between. Germline V gives CDR1 SGDLS, CDR2 YYNGEE. The CDR3 runs 15 residues. The CDR3 spells CASSVGPMMNTEAFF. DNA for the CDR3: TGTGCCAGCAGCGTAGGTCCAATGATGAACACTGAAGCTTTCTTT.

This clonotype was observed many times. The chain joins TRBV28 to TRBJ2-3; D may be TRBD1 (5 bases). CDR3 length equals 14 residues. Germline assignment: CDR1 MDHEN and CDR2 SYDVKM. Trimming took off 6 bases at V and 6 bases at J, with 16 bases between the two ends. As DNA, the CDR3 is TGTGCCAGCAGCATGGCTTCAGGGTTCGATACGCAGTATTTT. Protein: CASSMASGFDTQYF.

This clonotype was observed a handful of times. The CDR3 DNA reads as TGTGCCAGCAGCTTAGTGTCAGAATACGAGCAGTACTTC. Protein: CASSLVSEYEQYF. The V call is TRBV11-2, the J call TRBJ2-7; unclear D gene. The CDR3 is made up of 13 amino acids. Germline V gives CDR1 SGHAT, CDR2 FQNNGV. The ends were cut back, 1 base at V and 4 bases at J, with 8 bases in the middle.

This clonotype showed up many times. The J gene is TRBJ2-5, the V gene TRBV30; maybe TRBD1 (6 bases). The CDR3 has 15 residues. V lost 0 bases, J lost 0 bases, and 11 bases lay in between. Germline CDR1 reads GTSNPN; CDR2 reads SVGIG (reference sequence). CDR3 sequence: CAWSVDSYYQETQYF. CDR3 sequence (DNA): TGTGCCTGGAGTGTGGACAGTTACTACCAAGAGACCCAGTACTTC.

The chain combines TRBV11-2 with TRBJ2-7; perhaps D is TRBD1 or TRBD2 (5 bases each). The CDR3 is 15 amino acids. The germline CDR1 and CDR2 sequences are SGHAT and FQNNGV. V gave up 5 bases and J gave up 6 bases, with 20 bases separating them. The CDR3 here is CASSRARARGAEQYV. The CDR3 DNA follows: TGTGCCAGCAGCAGAGCCCGGGCCCGAGGGGCCGAGCAGTACGTC.

Only a few counts were recorded for this clonotype. The V call is TRBV20-1, the J call TRBJ2-5; TRBD1 matches at 9 bases. V shed 2 bases, J shed 4 bases, and the junction held 2 bases outside the gene matches. CDR1 and CDR2 from the germline V gene are DFQATT and SNEGSKA (reference sequence). This CDR3 region has 13 residues. The CDR3 loop reads CSARSGQGETQYF. Here the CDR3 DNA reads TGCAGTGCTAGATCGGGACAGGGAGAGACCCAGTACTTC.